The 20 T cell receptor beta chains below all came from one sample that was sequenced in a study of CXCR3-negative and CXCR3-positive naive CD8 T cells. cDNA libraries for TRB were generated by 5' RACE incorporating UMI labels. Each CDR3 protein gets one entry in TCRdb, which reprocessed the 5' RACE reads and gives no DNA. This table lists 70,000 to 100,000 distinct CDR3 sequences. The sample comprised naive CXCR3- CD8+ T cells from blood. Subset given: CD45RO-CCR7+CD27+CD95- naive CD8+ T cells lacking CXCR3 (TNR3-). The receptors here all came from a human donor in good health. Some clones in this sample may be carry-over from other donors' samples.

The genes are TRBV5-4 and TRBJ2-2; TCRdb returns TRBD2, unconfirmable since there is no DNA. The CDR3 totals 15 residues. Per the germline V gene, CDR1 is SGHNT and CDR2 is YYREEE (reference sequence). The CDR3 region is CASSPGLAGERELFF.

The V and J genes are TRBV27 and TRBJ1-1. Germline V gives CDR1 MNHEY, CDR2 SMNVEV (reference sequence). The CDR3 is made up of 12 amino acids. The CDR3 sequence is CASSLDGVGAFF.

The chain has TRBV30 and TRBJ2-7; TCRdb outputs TRBD1, but without DNA this stays unchecked. The CDR3 has 16 residues. The germline CDR1 and CDR2 sequences are GTSNPN and SVGIG (reference sequence). CDR3 protein: CAWSVPNPEIDYEQYF. The variable domain in full, completed from reference TRBV30 and TRBJ2-7, reads SQTIHQWPATLVQPVGSPLSLECTVEGTSNPNLYWYRQAAGRGLQLLFYSVGIGQISSEVPQNLSASRPQDRQFILSSKKLLLSDSGFYLCAWSVPNPEIDYEQYFGPGTRLTVT.

J is TRBJ2-3 and V is TRBV15; TCRdb's D call of TRBD2 is untestable without DNA. This CDR3 region has 15 residues. The germline CDR1 and CDR2 sequences are LNHNV and YYDKDF (reference sequence). The CDR3 sequence is CATSEQRESTDTQYF.

J is TRBJ2-7 and V is TRBV27; TCRdb reports TRBD1, a call that lacks DNA to check it against. In germline, CDR1 is MNHEY, CDR2 SMNVEV (reference sequence). The CDR3 has 15 amino acids. CDR3 residues: CASSSGQPSSYEQYF.

This chain connects TRBV2 to TRBJ2-1; checking the TCRdb D call of TRBD2 is not possible without DNA. This CDR3 contains 17 residues. Germline values: CDR1 SNHLY, CDR2 FYNNEI. The CDR3 loop reads CASSGGLAGLSYNEQFF.

The chain uses TRBV3-1 and TRBJ2-7. This CDR3 has 15 amino acids. Germline loops: CDR1 LGHDT, CDR2 YNNKEL (reference sequence). This CDR3 is CASSQEWGMGYEQYF.

This rearrangement joins TRBV30 to TRBJ2-3. The CDR3 extends over 13 amino acids. Germline lookup yields CDR1 GTSNPN and CDR2 SVGIG (reference sequence). The CDR3: CAWSLLESDTQYF.

The rearrangement uses TRBV27 and TRBJ1-2. The CDR3 runs to 14 residues. Germline CDR1 and CDR2: MNHEY and SMNVEV (reference sequence). The CDR3 here is CASSLSGVGYGYTF.

The genes are TRBV7-9 and TRBJ2-3; the D gene TCRdb calls, TRBD2, cannot be checked with no DNA. The CDR3 is 15 residues long. The germline V gene has CDR1 SEHNR and CDR2 FQNEAQ (reference sequence). The CDR3 here is CASSQEDTPTDTQYF.

V gene TRBV5-1 combines with J gene TRBJ2-1. Germline CDR1 is SGHRS and CDR2 is YFSETQ. The CDR3 runs to 12 residues. The CDR3 spells CASSLEVHEQLF.

The CDR3 here is CSLESTGQTYEQYF. This rearrangement joins TRBV29-1 to TRBJ2-7; the TCRdb D gene call, TRBD1, has no DNA to confirm it. The CDR3 loop spans 14 amino acids. Germline V gene data show CDR1 as SQVTM and CDR2 as ANQGSEA.

V usage is TRBV3-1 and J usage is TRBJ2-7; TCRdb lists TRBD1, though no DNA is available to test this call. Looked up from germline, CDR1 is LGHDT and CDR2 is YNNKEL (reference sequence). The CDR3 covers 15 residues. CDR3 in amino acids: CASRQRQGSAYEQYF.

The J gene is TRBJ1-4, the V gene TRBV14. Per germline, CDR1 SGHDN and CDR2 FVKESK. The CDR3 is 13 amino acids. The chain's CDR3 is CASSRWGNEKLFF.

The chain recombines TRBV9 with TRBJ2-1; no DNA is available, so the TRBD1 call from TCRdb remains unchecked. This CDR3 spans 11 amino acids. Germline V gene sequence: CDR1 SGDLS, CDR2 YYNGEE. The CDR3: CASSVSGEQFF.

The J gene is TRBJ2-7, the V gene TRBV3-1. Germline assignment: CDR1 LGHDT and CDR2 YNNKEL (reference sequence). CDR3 length equals 15 residues. The CDR3 here is CASSQDGRTYNEQFF.

The chain combines TRBV28 with TRBJ2-5; checking the TCRdb D call of TRBD2 is not possible without DNA. Germline assignment: CDR1 MDHEN and CDR2 SYDVKM. CDR3 length: 15 amino acids. The CDR3 spells CASSFGGAGQETQYF.

The chain uses TRBV6-6 and TRBJ2-3; TCRdb's assignment of TRBD2 cannot be checked, as there is no DNA. This CDR3 is built from 14 residues. Germline-derived CDR1 and CDR2 are MNHNY and SVGAGI (reference sequence). This CDR3 is CASSYVSGTDTQYF.

The V gene is TRBV27, the J gene TRBJ1-2; TCRdb's D gene call, TRBD1, goes unchecked for lack of DNA. The germline V gene has CDR1 MNHEY and CDR2 SMNVEV (reference sequence). CDR3 length: 13 amino acids. CDR3 protein: CASSEQGASGYTF.

The genes are TRBV7-2 and TRBJ2-5; TCRdb reports TRBD1, a call that lacks DNA to check it against. This CDR3 has 16 residues. Germline V gene sequence: CDR1 SGHTA, CDR2 FQGNSA. CDR3 sequence: CASSFPPRGGQETQYF.